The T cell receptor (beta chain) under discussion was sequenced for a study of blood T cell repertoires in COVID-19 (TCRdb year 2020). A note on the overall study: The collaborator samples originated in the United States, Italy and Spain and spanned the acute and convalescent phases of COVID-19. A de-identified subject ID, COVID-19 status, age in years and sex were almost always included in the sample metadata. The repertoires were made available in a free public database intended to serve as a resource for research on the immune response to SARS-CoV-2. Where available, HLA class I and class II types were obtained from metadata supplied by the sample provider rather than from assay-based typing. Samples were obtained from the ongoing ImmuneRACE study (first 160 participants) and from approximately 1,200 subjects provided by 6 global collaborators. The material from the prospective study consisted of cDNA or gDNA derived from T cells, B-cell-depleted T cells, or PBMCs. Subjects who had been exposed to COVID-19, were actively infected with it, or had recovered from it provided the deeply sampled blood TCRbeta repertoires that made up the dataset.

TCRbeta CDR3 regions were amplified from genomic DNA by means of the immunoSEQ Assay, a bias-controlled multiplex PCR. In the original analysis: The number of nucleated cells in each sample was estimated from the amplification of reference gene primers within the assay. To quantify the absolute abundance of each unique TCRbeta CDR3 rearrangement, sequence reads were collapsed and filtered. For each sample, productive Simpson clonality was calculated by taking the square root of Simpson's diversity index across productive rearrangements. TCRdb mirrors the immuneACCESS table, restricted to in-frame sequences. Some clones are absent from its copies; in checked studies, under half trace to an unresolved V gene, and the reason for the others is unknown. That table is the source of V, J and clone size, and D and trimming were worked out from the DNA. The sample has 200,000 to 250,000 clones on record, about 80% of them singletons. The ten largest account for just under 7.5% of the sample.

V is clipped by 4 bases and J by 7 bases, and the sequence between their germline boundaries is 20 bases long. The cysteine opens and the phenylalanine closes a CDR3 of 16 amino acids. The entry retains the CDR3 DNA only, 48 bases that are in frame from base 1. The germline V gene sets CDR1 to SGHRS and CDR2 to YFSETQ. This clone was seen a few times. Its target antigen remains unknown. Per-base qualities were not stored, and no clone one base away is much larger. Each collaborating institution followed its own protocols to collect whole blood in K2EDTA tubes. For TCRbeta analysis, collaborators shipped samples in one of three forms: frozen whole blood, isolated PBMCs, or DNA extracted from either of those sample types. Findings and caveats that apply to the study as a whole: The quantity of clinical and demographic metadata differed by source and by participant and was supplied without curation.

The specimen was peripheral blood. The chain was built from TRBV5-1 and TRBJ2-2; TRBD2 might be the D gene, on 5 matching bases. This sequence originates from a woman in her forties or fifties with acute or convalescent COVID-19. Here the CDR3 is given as CASSPGRGSAFGELFF. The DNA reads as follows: TGCGCCAGCAGCCCTGGCCGGGGTAGCGCCTTCGGGGAGCTGTTTTTT.